This passage covers 27 T cell receptor beta chains from one sample sequenced in a study of shared clonotypes between healthy human individuals. Clones were sequenced by immunoSEQ multiplex PCR, and TCRdb holds only the in-frame ones, with some missing. The table records around 550,000 clones, roughly 96% of them present only once. Terminally differentiated effector memory CD45RA+ cells were excluded from the naive CD8 cells, which were CD45RO-negative and positively selected for CCR7. Sequencing was carried out using naive CD8+ T cells sorted from blood. The receptors derive from a woman in her 30s in good health.

This clone appeared a single time. The V gene is TRBV7-9, the J gene TRBJ2-7; D is uncertain. The CDR3 loop spans 14 amino acids. The germline V and J ends were trimmed by 1 base and 3 bases, with 10 bases remaining between them. The germline V gene encodes CDR1 SEHNR and CDR2 FQNEAQ (reference sequence). The CDR3 coding sequence is TGTGCCAGCAGCTTAGAGAGAAACTACTACGAGCAGTACTTC. It specifies CASSLERNYYEQYF.

This chain uses TRBV28 with TRBJ2-1; perhaps TRBD1 as D (6 bases). Germline assignment: CDR1 MDHEN and CDR2 SYDVKM. Trimming left V 7 bases short and J 8 bases short, with 24 bases between. The CDR3 is 16 residues long. The CDR3 region is CASTLLGGISLDEQFF. CDR3 bases: TGTGCCAGCACTCTCCTAGGGGGAATATCTTTGGATGAGCAGTTCTTC.

The V call is TRBV16, the J call TRBJ1-4; no clear D. V dropped 5 bases and J dropped 5 bases, with 6 bases sitting between them. This CDR3 is 12 amino acids long. CDR1 KGHSY and CDR2 FQNENV come from the germline V gene. The CDR3 region has the DNA TGTGCCAGCAGCAGGGAGAATGAAAAACTGTTTTTT. Translated, it gives CASSRENEKLFF. The full variable domain, its missing parts supplied by reference TRBV16 and TRBJ1-4, is GEEVAQTPKHLVRGEGQKAKLYCAPIKGHSYVFWYQQVLKNEFKFLISFQNENVFDETGMPKERFSAKCLPNSPCSLEIQATKLEDSAVYFCASSRENEKLFFGSGTQLSVL.

The chain has TRBV27 and TRBJ2-3; 8 positions agree with TRBD2. CDR3 length: 16 residues. Germline values: CDR1 MNHEY, CDR2 SMNVEV (reference sequence). V lost 3 bases to trimming and J lost 3 bases; unmatched junction nucleotides: 8. CDR3 DNA sequence: TGTGCCAGCAGTTTTGGGACTAGACCGCTAACAGATACGCAGTATTTT. Translating gives CASSFGTRPLTDTQYF.

CDR3 amino acids: CASSRPGLAGVGGANVLTF. The CDR3 nucleotides read TGTGCCAGCAGCAGACCAGGACTAGCGGGAGTTGGTGGGGCCAACGTCCTGACTTTC. The rearrangement links TRBV5-4 to TRBJ2-6, with 13 bases that match TRBD2. The germline CDR1 and CDR2 sequences are SGHNT and YYREEE (reference sequence). This CDR3 contains 19 residues. The J segment lost 3 bases and the V segment lost 4 bases, leaving 10 bases of the junction unmatched.

The chain links TRBV15 to TRBJ1-2, with unresolved D. Germline CDR1 reads LNHNV; CDR2 reads YYDKDF (reference sequence). The CDR3 contains 14 residues. Trimming removed 0 bases at V and 5 bases at J, with 10 bases between. CDR3: CATSRDMTDYGYTF. In DNA, the CDR3 is TGTGCCACCAGCAGAGATATGACTGATTATGGCTACACCTTC.

The chain employs TRBV5-5 and TRBJ2-7; 7 nucleotides agree with TRBD1. The CDR3 contains 15 residues. Germline V gives CDR1 SGHKS, CDR2 YYEKEE (reference sequence). V lost 4 bases to trimming and J lost 12 bases; unmatched junction nucleotides: 19. The CDR3 loop reads CASSPKQGGQTAWYF. CDR3 DNA: TGTGCCAGCAGCCCGAAACAAGGGGGACAGACGGCGTGGTACTTC.

CDR3 sequence reads: CASSIASGSLSYEQYF. The DNA for the CDR3 is TGTGCCAGTAGTATAGCGAGCGGGAGCCTCTCCTACGAGCAGTACTTC. The chain uses TRBV19 and TRBJ2-7; TRBD2 matches 8 bases. CDR3 length: 16 residues. Trimming at V came to 1 base and at J to 0 bases, leaving 5 bases not matched to a gene. Germline CDR1 reads LNHDA; CDR2 reads SQIVND (reference sequence).

The rearrangement uses TRBV28 and TRBJ1-1, with D tentatively TRBD1 (5 bases). V lost 6 bases to trimming and J lost 1 base, with 15 bases between them. CDR1 MDHEN and CDR2 SYDVKM come from the germline V gene. The CDR3 spans 15 residues. CDR3 sequence: CASSLHGQPNTEAFF. CDR3 in DNA: TGTGCCAGCAGCTTACACGGACAACCGAACACTGAAGCTTTCTTT.

This clone was seen only once. The rearrangement joins TRBV28 to TRBJ2-3; 10 bases agree with TRBD1. CDR3 size: 15 residues. CDR1 and CDR2 from the germline V gene are MDHEN and SYDVKM. V was clipped by 3 bases and J by 5 bases; unmatched bases: 5. The CDR3 nucleotides read TGTGCCAGCAGTTTTGGACAGGGGGATGTAGATACGCAGTATTTT. It yields the protein CASSFGQGDVDTQYF.

The chain employs TRBV27 and TRBJ2-7, with D tentatively TRBD1 (6 bases). Germline lookup yields CDR1 MNHEY and CDR2 SMNVEV (reference sequence). Trimming cost V 5 bases and J 5 bases, with 19 bases left between them. This CDR3 has 15 residues. CDR3 coding DNA: TGTGCCAGCAGTCAGACAGGCCCTTTCTACGACGAGCAGTACTTC. Amino acid sequence: CASSQTGPFYDEQYF.

This chain joins TRBV6-5 and TRBJ2-7; tentatively, D is TRBD2 (6 bases). V lost 0 bases and J 12 bases, leaving 15 bases between the germline ends. Germline V lookup: CDR1 MNHEY, CDR2 SVGAGI. The CDR3 loop spans 13 amino acids. Here the CDR3 reads CASSYSGGDAPYF. For the CDR3, the DNA is TGTGCCAGCAGTTACTCGGGGGGAGACGCACCGTACTTC.

This CDR3 reads CASSMAAFSYEQYF. In DNA, the CDR3 is TGTGCCAGTAGTATGGCAGCCTTCTCCTACGAGCAGTACTTC. This chain connects TRBV19 to TRBJ2-5; the D is unclear. The better agreement between TRBJ2-7 and the DNA end casts doubt on the J call. The CDR3 runs 14 residues. The germline V gene has CDR1 LNHDA and CDR2 SQIVND (reference sequence).

The rearrangement uses TRBV14 and TRBJ2-3; a possible D gene is TRBD2 (5 bases). Germline V lookup: CDR1 SGHDN, CDR2 FVKESK. V shed 1 base and J shed 1 base, with 15 bases lying between them. There are 17 residues in the CDR3. The CDR3 spells CASSQGMTGWGTDTQYF. The CDR3 DNA follows: TGTGCCAGCAGCCAAGGGATGACGGGGTGGGGCACAGATACGCAGTATTTT. The complete variable domain, with remaining parts taken from reference TRBV14 and TRBJ2-3, reads EAGVTQFPSHSVIEKGQTVTLRCDPISGHDNLYWYRRVMGKEIKFLLHFVKESKQDESGMPNNRFLAERTGGTYSTLKVQPAELEDSGVYFCASSQGMTGWGTDTQYFGPGTRLTVL.

The rearrangement links TRBV7-9 to TRBJ1-2; perhaps TRBD1 as D (5 bases). Germline CDR1 and CDR2: SEHNR and FQNEAQ (reference sequence). The ends were cut back, 10 bases at V and 4 bases at J, with 25 bases in the middle. The CDR3 covers 16 residues. The CDR3 coding sequence is TGTGCCACCGTTGCCCAGGGCAGGAACAGCGCCTATGGCTACACCTTC. Translation gives CATVAQGRNSAYGYTF. The whole variable domain, filled in from reference TRBV7-9 and TRBJ1-2, reads DTGVSQNPRHKITKRGQNVTFRCDPISEHNRLYWYRQTLGQGPEFLTYFQNEAQLEKSRLLSDRFSAERPKGSFSTLEIQRTEQGDSAMYLCATVAQGRNSAYGYTFGSGTRLTVV.

This clone was recorded only once. The rearrangement links TRBV28 to TRBJ1-2; D call uncertain. V was cut by 2 bases and J by 4 bases, with 14 bases left in between. The CDR3 totals 15 residues. Germline V lookup: CDR1 MDHEN, CDR2 SYDVKM. CDR3 in DNA: TGTGCCAGCAGTTTAGTGCCTTCACAGACCTATGGCTACACCTTC. Protein sequence: CASSLVPSQTYGYTF.

The chain carries TRBV23-1 and TRBJ1-4; no clear D gene. TRBV23-1 is recorded as an ORF, its role being uncertain. The CDR3 contains 16 residues. V lost 6 bases to trimming and J lost 8 bases, with 22 bases between them. In nucleotides, the CDR3 is TGCGCCAGCAGCTCACACGTTGGGTGCTCGGGAGAAAAACTGTTTTTT. Encoded protein: CASSSHVGCSGEKLFF.

The chain recombines TRBV19 with TRBJ2-1; 7 bases map to TRBD2. CDR1 and CDR2 from the germline V gene are LNHDA and SQIVND (reference sequence). The CDR3 loop spans 16 amino acids. The V and J ends lost 4 bases and 5 bases, in that order; junction bases with no gene match: 11. The CDR3 nucleotides are TGTGCCAGTAGTACCCTAACGGCGGGAGTCAACAATGAGCAGTTCTTC. Translation: CASSTLTAGVNNEQFF. Full variable domain (rest looked up from reference TRBV19 and TRBJ2-1): DGGITQSPKYLFRKEGQNVTLSCEQNLNHDAMYWYRQDPGQGLRLIYYSQIVNDFQKGDIAEGYSVSREKKESFPLTVTSAQKNPTAFYLCASSTLTAGVNNEQFFGPGTRLTVL.

V and J are TRBV19 and TRBJ1-2; a weak D match, TRBD1 (6 bases). V was clipped by 7 bases and J by 7 bases, with 13 bases between them. The germline V gene encodes CDR1 LNHDA and CDR2 SQIVND (reference sequence). The length of the CDR3 is 12 residues. The CDR3 bases are TGTGCCAGTACCGAGACAGGCGGTGGCTACACCTTC. Its protein product is CASTETGGGYTF.

The chain recombines TRBV27 with TRBJ1-3; D gene unclear. CDR1 MNHEY and CDR2 SMNVEV come from the germline V gene (reference sequence). V lost 5 bases to trimming and J lost 2 bases, with 13 bases between them. The CDR3 totals 15 residues. The CDR3 loop reads CASSPSPLPGNTIYF. CDR3 nucleotides: TGTGCCAGCAGTCCCTCGCCCTTGCCTGGAAACACCATATATTTT.

The chain has TRBV19 and TRBJ2-2; 9 bases are a match to TRBD1. Losses at the gene ends were 8 bases for V and 2 bases for J; bases not matched to a gene: 12. Germline V gives CDR1 LNHDA, CDR2 SQIVND (reference sequence). The CDR3 contains 17 residues. CDR3 in amino acids: CASAPFSGQGNTGELFF. CDR3 DNA: TGTGCCAGTGCACCCTTTTCGGGACAGGGTAACACCGGGGAGCTGTTTTTT.

The rearrangement joins TRBV5-6 to TRBJ2-7; TRBD2 agrees at 8 bases. This CDR3 has 15 amino acids. Germline CDR1 is SGHDT and CDR2 is YYEEEE. With V trimmed by 4 bases and J by 4 bases, 10 bases remained unmatched. This CDR3 reads CASSNGLANSYEQYF. The CDR3 nucleotides read TGTGCCAGCAGCAACGGACTAGCAAACTCGTACGAGCAGTACTTC.

This sequence joins TRBV5-6 and TRBJ2-3, with a weak D call TRBD2 (6 bases). V was shortened by 2 bases and J by 4 bases, with 8 bases between the two germline ends. The CDR3 totals 13 residues. Germline V gives CDR1 SGHDT, CDR2 YYEEEE. The CDR3 DNA reads as TGTGCCAGCAGCTTCCCGGGGGCAGATACGCAGTATTTT. It yields the protein CASSFPGADTQYF.

The chain has TRBV6-1 and TRBJ2-7; 9 nucleotides align to TRBD1. Germline trimming cut 4 bases from V and 1 base from J; bases unmatched to any gene: 14. Germline V gene sequence: CDR1 MNHNS, CDR2 SASEGT. The CDR3 length is 18 residues. Here the CDR3 reads CASSGVPGQGLDSYEQYF. In DNA, the CDR3 is TGTGCCAGCAGTGGCGTTCCGGGACAGGGTTTGGATTCCTACGAGCAGTACTTC.

The chain is built from TRBV28 and TRBJ2-7; D is ambiguous. The germline V gene encodes CDR1 MDHEN and CDR2 SYDVKM. The CDR3 extends over 8 amino acids. The CDR3 sequence: CGPYEQYF. The DNA for the CDR3 is TGTGGGCCATACGAGCAGTACTTC.

V gene TRBV27 combines with J gene TRBJ2-7; no definite D call. With 0 bases removed from V and 7 bases from J, the gap between germline ends came to 16 bases. Germline V CDR1 and CDR2: MNHEY, SMNVEV (reference sequence). The CDR3 runs 15 residues. DNA of the CDR3: TGTGCCAGCAGTTTATCACGGGTGCCCTTTAGAGAGCAGTACTTC. As protein: CASSLSRVPFREQYF.

The chain employs TRBV5-8 and TRBJ1-1; D might be TRBD1 (5 bases). V lost 2 bases and J 7 bases, leaving 12 bases between the germline ends. Germline V gene sequence: CDR1 SGHTS, CDR2 YDEGEE. The length of the CDR3 is 13 residues. The CDR3 protein is CASSFGTDDEAFF. The CDR3 coding sequence is TGTGCCAGCAGCTTCGGGACGGATGATGAAGCTTTCTTT.